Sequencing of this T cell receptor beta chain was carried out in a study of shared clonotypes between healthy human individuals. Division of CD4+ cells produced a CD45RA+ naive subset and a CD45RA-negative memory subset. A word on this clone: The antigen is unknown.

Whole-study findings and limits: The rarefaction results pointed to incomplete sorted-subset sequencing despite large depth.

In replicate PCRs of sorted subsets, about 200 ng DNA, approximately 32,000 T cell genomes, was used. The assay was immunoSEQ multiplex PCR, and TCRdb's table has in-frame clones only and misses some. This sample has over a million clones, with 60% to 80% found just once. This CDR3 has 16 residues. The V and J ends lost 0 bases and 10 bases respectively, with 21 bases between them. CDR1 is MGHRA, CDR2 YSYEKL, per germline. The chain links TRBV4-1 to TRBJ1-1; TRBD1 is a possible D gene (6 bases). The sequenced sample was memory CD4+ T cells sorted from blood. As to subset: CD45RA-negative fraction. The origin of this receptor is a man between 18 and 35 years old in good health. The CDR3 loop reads CASSQDNGGARSRAFF. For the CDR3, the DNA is TGCGCCAGCAGCCAAGATAACGGGGGGGCACGTAGTAGAGCTTTCTTT.